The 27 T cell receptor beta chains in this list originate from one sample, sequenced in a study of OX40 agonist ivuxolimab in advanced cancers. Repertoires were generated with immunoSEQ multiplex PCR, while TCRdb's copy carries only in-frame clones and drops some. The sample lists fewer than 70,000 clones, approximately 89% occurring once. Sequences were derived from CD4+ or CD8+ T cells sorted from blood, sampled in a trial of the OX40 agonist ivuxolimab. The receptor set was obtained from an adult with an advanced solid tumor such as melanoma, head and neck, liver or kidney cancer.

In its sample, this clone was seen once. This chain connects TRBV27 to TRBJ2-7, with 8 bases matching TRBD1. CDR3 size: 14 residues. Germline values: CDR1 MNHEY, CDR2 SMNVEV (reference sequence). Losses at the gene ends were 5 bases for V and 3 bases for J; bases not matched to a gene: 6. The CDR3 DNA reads TGTGCCAGCAGTAAAGGGACAGGCGGCTACGAGCAGTACTTC. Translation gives CASSKGTGGYEQYF.

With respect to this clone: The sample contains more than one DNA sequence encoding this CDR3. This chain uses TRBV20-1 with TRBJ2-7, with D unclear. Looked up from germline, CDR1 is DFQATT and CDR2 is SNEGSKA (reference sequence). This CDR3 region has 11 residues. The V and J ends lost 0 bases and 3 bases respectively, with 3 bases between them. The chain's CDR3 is CSAREVYEQYF. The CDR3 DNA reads TGCAGTGCTAGAGAAGTCTACGAGCAGTACTTC.

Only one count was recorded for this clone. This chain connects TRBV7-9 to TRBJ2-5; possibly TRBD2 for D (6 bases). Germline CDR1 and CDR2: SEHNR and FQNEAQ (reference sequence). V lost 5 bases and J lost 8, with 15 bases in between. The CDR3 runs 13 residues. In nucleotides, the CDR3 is TGTGCCAGCAGCCGGGACGGGGGAGAAACCCAGTACTTC. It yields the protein CASSRDGGETQYF.

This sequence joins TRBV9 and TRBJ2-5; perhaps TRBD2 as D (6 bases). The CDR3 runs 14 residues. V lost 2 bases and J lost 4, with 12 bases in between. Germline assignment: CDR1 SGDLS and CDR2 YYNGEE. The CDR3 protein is CASSVSSEAETQYF. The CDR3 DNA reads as TGTGCCAGCAGCGTGTCTAGCGAGGCAGAGACCCAGTACTTC.

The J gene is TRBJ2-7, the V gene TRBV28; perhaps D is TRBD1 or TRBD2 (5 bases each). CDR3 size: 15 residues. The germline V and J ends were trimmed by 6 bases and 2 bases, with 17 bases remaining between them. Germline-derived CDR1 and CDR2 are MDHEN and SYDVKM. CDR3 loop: CASRVVLKGPYEQYF. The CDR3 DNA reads TGTGCCAGCAGGGTGGTGCTTAAGGGACCCTACGAGCAGTACTTC.

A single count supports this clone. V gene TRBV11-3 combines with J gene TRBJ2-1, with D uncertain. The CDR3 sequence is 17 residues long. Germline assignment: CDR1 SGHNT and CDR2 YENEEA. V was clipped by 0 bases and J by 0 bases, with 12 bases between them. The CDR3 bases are TGTGCCAGCAGCTTAGAGGCTTGGCCTAGCTCCTACAATGAGCAGTTCTTC. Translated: CASSLEAWPSSYNEQFF.

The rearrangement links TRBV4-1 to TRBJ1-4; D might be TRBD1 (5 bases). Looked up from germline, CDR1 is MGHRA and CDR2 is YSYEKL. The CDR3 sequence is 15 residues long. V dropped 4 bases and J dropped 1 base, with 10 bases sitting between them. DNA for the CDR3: TGCGCCAGCAGCCGAAGGGGCGAAACTAATGAAAAACTGTTTTTT. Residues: CASSRRGETNEKLFF.

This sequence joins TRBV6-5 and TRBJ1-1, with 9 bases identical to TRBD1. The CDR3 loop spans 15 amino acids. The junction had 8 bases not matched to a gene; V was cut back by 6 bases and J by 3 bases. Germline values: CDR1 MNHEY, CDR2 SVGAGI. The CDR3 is CASRYGTGLDTEAFF. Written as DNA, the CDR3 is TGTGCCAGCAGATACGGGACAGGGTTGGACACTGAAGCTTTCTTT.

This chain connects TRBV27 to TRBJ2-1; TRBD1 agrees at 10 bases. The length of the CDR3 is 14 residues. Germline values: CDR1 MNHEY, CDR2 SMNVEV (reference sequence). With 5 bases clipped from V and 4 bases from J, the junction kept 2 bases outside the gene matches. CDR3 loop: CASSRGQGYNEQFF. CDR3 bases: TGTGCCAGCAGTCGGGGACAGGGGTACAATGAGCAGTTCTTC.

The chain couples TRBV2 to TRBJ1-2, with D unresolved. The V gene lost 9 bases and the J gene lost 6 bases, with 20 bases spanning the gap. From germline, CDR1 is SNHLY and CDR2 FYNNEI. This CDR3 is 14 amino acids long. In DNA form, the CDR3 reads TGTGCCAGGTCCCATAATCAGGATCCCAATGGCTACACCTTC. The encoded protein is CARSHNQDPNGYTF.

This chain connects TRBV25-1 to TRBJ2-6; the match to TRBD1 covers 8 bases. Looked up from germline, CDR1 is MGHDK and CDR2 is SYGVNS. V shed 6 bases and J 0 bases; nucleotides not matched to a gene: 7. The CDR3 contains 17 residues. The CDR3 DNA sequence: TGTGCCAGCAGCTCAGGACAGGGAAGCTCTGGGGCCAACGTCCTGACTTTC. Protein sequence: CASSSGQGSSGANVLTF.

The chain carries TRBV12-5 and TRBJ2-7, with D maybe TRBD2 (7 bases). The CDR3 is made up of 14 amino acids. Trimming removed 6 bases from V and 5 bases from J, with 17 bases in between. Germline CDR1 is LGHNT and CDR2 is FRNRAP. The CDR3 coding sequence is TGTGCTAGTGGCCTTGGGGGCGGGAGAGACGAGCAGTACTTC. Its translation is CASGLGGGRDEQYF.

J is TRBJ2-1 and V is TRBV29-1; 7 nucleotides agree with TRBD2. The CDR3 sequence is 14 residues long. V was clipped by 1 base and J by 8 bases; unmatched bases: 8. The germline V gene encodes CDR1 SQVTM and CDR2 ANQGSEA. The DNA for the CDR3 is TGCAGCGTTGAAGTCCTGACTAGCATGGATGAGCAGTTCTTC. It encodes CSVEVLTSMDEQFF.

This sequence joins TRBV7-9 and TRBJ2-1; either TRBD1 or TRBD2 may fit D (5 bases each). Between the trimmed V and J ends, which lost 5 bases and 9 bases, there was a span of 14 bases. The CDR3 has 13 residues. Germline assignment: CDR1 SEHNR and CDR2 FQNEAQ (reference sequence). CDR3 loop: CASSGREDIEQFF. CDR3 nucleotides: TGTGCCAGCAGCGGGAGAGAGGACATTGAGCAGTTCTTC.

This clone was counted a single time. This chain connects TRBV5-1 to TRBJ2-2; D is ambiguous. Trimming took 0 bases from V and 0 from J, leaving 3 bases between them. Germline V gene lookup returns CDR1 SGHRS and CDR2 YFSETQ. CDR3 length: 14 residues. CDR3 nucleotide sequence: TGCGCCAGCAGCTTGGTCACGAACACCGGGGAGCTGTTTTTT. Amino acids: CASSLVTNTGELFF. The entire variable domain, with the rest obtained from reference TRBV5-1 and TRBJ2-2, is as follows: KAGVTQTPRYLIKTRGQQVTLSCSPISGHRSVSWYQQTPGQGLQFLFEYFSETQRNKGNFPGRFSGRQFSNSRSEMNVSTLELGDSALYLCASSLVTNTGELFFGEGSRLTVL.

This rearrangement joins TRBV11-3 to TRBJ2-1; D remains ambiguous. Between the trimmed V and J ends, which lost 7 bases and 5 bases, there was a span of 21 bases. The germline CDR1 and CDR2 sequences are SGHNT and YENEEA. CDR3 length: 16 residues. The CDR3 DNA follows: TGTGCCAGCACCCCCCCTTTGCCCCCCGCCCACAATGAGCAGTTCTTC. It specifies CASTPPLPPAHNEQFF.

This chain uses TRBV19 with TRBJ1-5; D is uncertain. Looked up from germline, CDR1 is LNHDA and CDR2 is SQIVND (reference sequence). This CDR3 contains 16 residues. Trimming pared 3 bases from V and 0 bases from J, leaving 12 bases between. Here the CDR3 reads CASSISGYNSNQPQHF. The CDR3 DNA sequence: TGTGCCAGTAGTATCAGTGGGTATAATAGCAATCAGCCCCAGCATTTT.

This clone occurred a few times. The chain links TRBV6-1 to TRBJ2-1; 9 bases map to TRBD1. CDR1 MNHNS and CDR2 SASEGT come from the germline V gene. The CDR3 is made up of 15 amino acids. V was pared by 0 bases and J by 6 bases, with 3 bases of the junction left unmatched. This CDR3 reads CASSEAGTGTNEQFF. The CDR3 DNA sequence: TGTGCCAGCAGTGAAGCCGGGACAGGGACCAATGAGCAGTTCTTC.

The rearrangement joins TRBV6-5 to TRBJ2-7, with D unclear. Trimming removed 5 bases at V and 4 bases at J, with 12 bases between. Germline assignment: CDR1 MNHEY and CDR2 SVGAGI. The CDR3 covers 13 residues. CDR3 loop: CASSENGWYEQYF. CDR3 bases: TGTGCCAGCAGTGAAAACGGCTGGTACGAGCAGTACTTC.

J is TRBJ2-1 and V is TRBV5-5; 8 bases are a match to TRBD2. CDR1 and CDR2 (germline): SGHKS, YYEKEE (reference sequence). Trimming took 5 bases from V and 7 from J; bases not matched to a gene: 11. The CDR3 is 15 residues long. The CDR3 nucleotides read TGTGCCAGCAGATCCGGGAGGGCCGAGTGGAATGAGCAGTTCTTC. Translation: CASRSGRAEWNEQFF. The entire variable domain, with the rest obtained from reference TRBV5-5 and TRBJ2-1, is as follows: DAGVTQSPTHLIKTRGQQVTLRCSPISGHKSVSWYQQVLGQGPQFIFQYYEKEERGRGNFPDRFSARQFPNYSSELNVNALLLGDSALYLCASRSGRAEWNEQFFGPGTRLTVL.

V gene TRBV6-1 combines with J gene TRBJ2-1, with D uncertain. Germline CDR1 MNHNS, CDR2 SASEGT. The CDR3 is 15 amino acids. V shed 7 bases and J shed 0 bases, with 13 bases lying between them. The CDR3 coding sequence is TGTGCCAGCAAAGTTGGGGTTGGCTCCTACAATGAGCAGTTCTTC. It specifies CASKVGVGSYNEQFF.

The CDR3, as DNA: TGTGCCAGCAGTGCCAGGGGGCCCTACGAGCAGTACTTC. Translating it yields CASSARGPYEQYF. The chain has TRBV27 and TRBJ2-7; 8 bases are shared with TRBD1. The CDR3 length is 13 residues. V shed 5 bases, J shed 2 bases, and the junction held 2 bases outside the gene matches. Germline lookup yields CDR1 MNHEY and CDR2 SMNVEV (reference sequence).

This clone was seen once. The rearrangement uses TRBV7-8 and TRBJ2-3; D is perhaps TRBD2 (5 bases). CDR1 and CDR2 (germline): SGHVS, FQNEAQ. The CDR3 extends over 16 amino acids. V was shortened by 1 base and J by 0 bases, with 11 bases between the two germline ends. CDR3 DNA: TGTGCCAGCAGCTTAGTCCCTAGCCCGAGCACAGATACGCAGTATTTT. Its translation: CASSLVPSPSTDTQYF.

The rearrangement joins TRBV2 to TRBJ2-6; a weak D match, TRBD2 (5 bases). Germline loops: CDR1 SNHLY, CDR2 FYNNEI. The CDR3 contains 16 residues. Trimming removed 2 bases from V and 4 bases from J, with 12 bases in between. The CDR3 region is CASSEYGESGANVLTF. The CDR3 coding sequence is TGTGCCAGCAGTGAATACGGGGAATCCGGGGCCAACGTCCTGACTTTC.

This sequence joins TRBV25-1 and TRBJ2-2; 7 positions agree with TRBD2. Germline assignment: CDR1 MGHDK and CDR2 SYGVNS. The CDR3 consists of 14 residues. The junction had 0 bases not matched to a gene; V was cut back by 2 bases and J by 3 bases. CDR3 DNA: TGTGCCAGCAGTGAAGCGGGAGACACCGGGGAGCTGTTTTTT. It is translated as CASSEAGDTGELFF. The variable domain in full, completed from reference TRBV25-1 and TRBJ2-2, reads EADIYQTPRYLVIGTGKKITLECSQTMGHDKMYWYQQDPGMELHLIHYSYGVNSTEKGDLSSESTVSRIRTEHFPLTLESARPSHTSQYLCASSEAGDTGELFFGEGSRLTVL.

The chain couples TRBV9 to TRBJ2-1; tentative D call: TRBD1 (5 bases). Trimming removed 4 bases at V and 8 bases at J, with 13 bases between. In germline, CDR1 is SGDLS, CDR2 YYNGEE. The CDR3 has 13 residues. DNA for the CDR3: TGTGCCAGCAGCCCATCATCAGGGTATGAGCAGTTCTTC. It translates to CASSPSSGYEQFF.

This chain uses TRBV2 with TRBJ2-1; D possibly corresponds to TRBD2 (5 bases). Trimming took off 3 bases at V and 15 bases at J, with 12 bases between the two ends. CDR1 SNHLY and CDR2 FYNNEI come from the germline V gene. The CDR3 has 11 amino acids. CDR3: CASSDGLAWFF. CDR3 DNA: TGTGCCAGCAGTGACGGGCTAGCTTGGTTCTTC.